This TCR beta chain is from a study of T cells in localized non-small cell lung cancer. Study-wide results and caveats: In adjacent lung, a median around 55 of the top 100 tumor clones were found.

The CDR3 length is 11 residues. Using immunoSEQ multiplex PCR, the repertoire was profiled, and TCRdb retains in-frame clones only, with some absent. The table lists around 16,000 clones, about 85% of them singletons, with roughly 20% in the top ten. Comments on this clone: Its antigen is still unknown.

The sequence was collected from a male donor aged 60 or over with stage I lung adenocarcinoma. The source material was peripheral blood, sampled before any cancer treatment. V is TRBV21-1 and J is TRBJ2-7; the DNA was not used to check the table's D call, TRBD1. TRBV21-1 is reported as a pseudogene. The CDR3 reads CASRSVYEQYF. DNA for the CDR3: TGTGCCAGCAGGTCAGTTTACGAGCAGTACTTC.